This is a list of T cell receptor beta chains from one sample in a study of T cell responses to AZD1222 COVID-19 vaccine. Clones were read by immunoSEQ multiplex PCR, and TCRdb kept only the in-frame ones, dropping some. Among some 90,000 clones, more than 75% were seen once, and the ten largest hold 4% to 6%. This specimen consisted of peripheral blood, obtained on day 0 of MenACWY control vaccination. All receptors come from an adult in good health. Both conserved end residues are part of each CDR3. A D gene is named only where the DNA matches it firmly. Only part of the rows carry a size: once, few, many, or a class if the clone is expanded.

>NA|TRBD1|TRBV19|TRBJ1-2
TGTGCCACTAGGAGGACAGGGGGGTATGGCTACACCTTC
CATRRTGGYGYTF
>NA|TRBD1|TRBV3-1/TRBV3-2|TRBJ1-1
TGTGCCAGCAGCCGCCTGGACAGGGGAACTGAAGCTTTCTTT
CASSRLDRGTEAFF
>NA|NA|TRBV24-1|TRBJ2-4
TGTGCCACCAGTCCCGAAGGGGGCAAAAACATTCAGTACTTC
CATSPEGGKNIQYF
>NA|NA|TRBV12-3/TRBV12-4|TRBJ2-5
TGTGCCAGCACCCGGCTAGGACTAGAGACCCAGTACTTC
CASTRLGLETQYF
>NA|NA|TRBV19|TRBJ1-1
TGTGCCAGTAGTATTTTCGGTGAAGCTTTCTTT
CASSIFGEAFF
>NA|NA|TRBV3-1/TRBV3-2|TRBJ1-1
TGTGCCAGCAGCCAGCCCGGGTGGGGGGCTGAAGCTTTCTTT
CASSQPGWGAEAFF
>NA|NA|TRBV6-6|TRBJ1-2
TGTGCCAGCAGTCTAACCACACCCGGGACAAATAACTATGGCTACACCTTC
CASSLTTPGTNNYGYTF
>NA|NA|TRBV28|TRBJ1-2
TGTGCCAGCAGTAACAGGGCGCTCCAGGATGGCTACACCTTC
CASSNRALQDGYTF
>once|TRBD1|TRBV11-2|TRBJ2-7
TGTGCCAGCAGCCGCGGACAGGCCGATGCCTACGAGCAGTACTTC
CASSRGQADAYEQYF
>NA|NA|TRBV2|TRBJ1-2
TGTGCCAGCAGCGGGGAAGGGTATGGCTACACCTTC
CASSGEGYGYTF
>NA|TRBD1|TRBV7-6|TRBJ2-6
TGTGCCAGCAGCCCCAGGGGGATCTCATCTGGGGCCAACGTCCTGACTTTC
CASSPRGISSGANVLTF
>NA|TRBD1|TRBV11-3|TRBJ2-2
TGTGCCAGCAGCTTAGCCCAGGGGGCCGGCGGGGAGCTGTTTTTT
CASSLAQGAGGELFF
>few|TRBD1|TRBV18|TRBJ2-1
TGTGCCAGCTCACCCCCCGGGACAGGAGCATACAATGAGCAGTTCTTC
CASSPPGTGAYNEQFF
>NA|NA|TRBV27|TRBJ1-4
TGTGCCAGCAGTTCAACAGGGATGTCTAATGAAAAACTGTTTTTT
CASSSTGMSNEKLFF
>NA|TRBD2|TRBV7-2|TRBJ2-5
TGTGCCAGCAGCAAGGGGAGGGGAGAGACCCAGTACTTC
CASSKGRGETQYF
>once|NA|TRBV7-3|TRBJ2-2
TGTGCCAGCAGCTCACAGGGATCGAACACCGGGGAGCTGTTTTTT
CASSSQGSNTGELFF
>NA|TRBD1|TRBV10-3|TRBJ1-6
TGTGCCATCAGTAAGGGGACAGACAATTCACCCCTCCACTTT
CAISKGTDNSPLHF
>NA|TRBD1|TRBV19|TRBJ2-1
TGTGCCAGTAGTATGGGGGACAGGGAATCCGATGAGCAGTTCTTC
CASSMGDRESDEQFF
>NA|NA|TRBV7-8|TRBJ2-7
TGTGCCAGCAGCTTAGGGCCCCGGGATTACGAGCAGTACTTC
CASSLGPRDYEQYF
>NA|NA|TRBV7-3|TRBJ2-3
TGTGCCAGCAGCCCCGGGGTTGCGCCAGACACAGATACGCAGTATTTT
CASSPGVAPDTDTQYF
>NA|TRBD2|TRBV27|TRBJ2-7
TGTGCCAGCAGTTTCGGGTGGGGGGGCGAGCAGTACTTC
CASSFGWGGEQYF
>NA|NA|TRBV30|TRBJ1-1
TGTGCCTGGAGTTTTCCGGGCGCGCGGGACACTGAAGCTTTCTTT
CAWSFPGARDTEAFF
>NA|NA|TRBV28|TRBJ1-2
TGTGCCAGCAGTTCAGGACCATCACCTAACTATGGCTACACCTTC
CASSSGPSPNYGYTF